The clone carrying this TCR beta chain is classed as medium-sized (0.01 to 0.1%). The sample comes from a study of neurological immune-mediated disorders. J gave up 6 bases and V 7 bases, and 14 bases lay outside the gene matches. The germline gives CDR1 SGHTA, CDR2 FQGNSA. The CDR3 extends over 17 amino acids. TCRdb fed the 5' RACE reads into MiXCR, producing one record per CDR3 protein. The sample shows some 60,000 distinct CDR3 sequences, around 2.3% of them seen only once. This TCR came from a man aged 50 or older with multiple sclerosis. The specimen was PBMCs. This rearrangement joins TRBV7-2 to TRBJ2-2; the match to TRBD2 covers 10 bases. The CDR3 DNA sequence: TGTGCCAGCACCCACGGGAGCGGGGGGGCGAGTTCCGGGGAGCTGTTTTTT. This codes for CASTHGSGGASSGELFF.